Listed below are T cell receptor beta chains from one sample, sequenced in a study of cytomegalovirus exposure and HLA in healthy donors. The repertoire was sequenced with immunoSEQ multiplex PCR; TCRdb's copy has only in-frame clones and lacks some. The sample yields 150,000 to 200,000 clones, more than 80% seen once. The sequencing sample was made of PBMCs. These receptor sequences come from a man in his late teens or twenties in good health and CMV-seronegative. Each CDR3 is given with its conserved first and last residue. D genes are given only for firm matches. Clone size is shown for a subset of rows, as once, few, many or a class of expanded clone.

clone_size: few
j_call: TRBJ1-1
d_call: .
v_call: TRBV14
cdr3_aa: CVSSGQLNTEAFF
cdr3_nt: TGTGTCTCTAGCGGGCAGTTGAACACTGAAGCTTTCTTT

clone_size: .
j_call: TRBJ1-2
d_call: TRBD1
v_call: TRBV5-4
cdr3_aa: CASGLQGGYTF
cdr3_nt: TGTGCCAGCGGCCTACAGGGGGGCTACACCTTC

clone_size: once
j_call: TRBJ2-1
d_call: .
v_call: TRBV9
cdr3_aa: CASSVGSGGTNEQFF
cdr3_nt: TGTGCCAGCAGCGTAGGCTCCGGAGGGACCAATGAGCAGTTCTTC

clone_size: .
j_call: TRBJ2-3
d_call: TRBD2
v_call: TRBV28
cdr3_aa: CASSSGTSGFTDTQYF
cdr3_nt: TGTGCCAGCAGCTCCGGGACTAGCGGTTTCACAGATACGCAGTATTTT

clone_size: .
j_call: TRBJ2-1
d_call: .
v_call: TRBV5-1
cdr3_aa: CASSLGTPTSREQFF
cdr3_nt: TGCGCCAGCAGCTTGGGGACACCAACTAGCAGGGAGCAGTTCTTC

clone_size: .
j_call: TRBJ2-5
d_call: TRBD1
v_call: TRBV4-1
cdr3_aa: CASSQDHQGAGETQYF
cdr3_nt: TGCGCCAGCAGCCAAGATCATCAGGGGGCTGGAGAGACCCAGTACTTC

clone_size: .
j_call: TRBJ2-1
d_call: TRBD2
v_call: TRBV7-9
cdr3_aa: CASSLRGGRWNEQFF
cdr3_nt: TGTGCCAGCAGCTTACGGGGGGGCCGTTGGAATGAGCAGTTCTTC

clone_size: .
j_call: TRBJ2-1
d_call: TRBD2
v_call: TRBV2
cdr3_aa: CASSRLAGGIDEQFF
cdr3_nt: TGTGCCAGCAGTCGACTAGCGGGAGGAATTGATGAGCAGTTCTTC

clone_size: few
j_call: TRBJ1-3
d_call: TRBD1
v_call: TRBV2
cdr3_aa: CASSPDRAGNTIYF
cdr3_nt: TGTGCCAGCAGCCCTGACAGGGCTGGAAACACCATATATTTT

clone_size: .
j_call: TRBJ2-6
d_call: .
v_call: TRBV30
cdr3_aa: CASTFISGAILSGANVLTF
cdr3_nt: TGTGCCTCCACATTCATTTCAGGGGCCATTCTCTCTGGGGCCAACGTCCTGACTTTC

clone_size: .
j_call: TRBJ1-4
d_call: .
v_call: TRBV4-2
cdr3_aa: CASSQDIGGIGEKLFF
cdr3_nt: TGTGCCAGCAGCCAAGATATTGGGGGGATCGGCGAAAAACTGTTTTTT

clone_size: .
j_call: TRBJ2-4
d_call: TRBD2
v_call: TRBV2
cdr3_aa: CASSGPKREAKNIQYF
cdr3_nt: TGTGCCAGCAGTGGCCCGAAGCGGGAAGCCAAAAACATTCAGTACTTC

clone_size: .
j_call: TRBJ1-2
d_call: .
v_call: TRBV4-3
cdr3_aa: CASSQDVGSDYYGYTF
cdr3_nt: TGCGCCAGCAGCCAAGACGTCGGATCGGACTATTATGGCTACACCTTC

clone_size: .
j_call: TRBJ2-7
d_call: .
v_call: TRBV7-9
cdr3_aa: CASSLASPPRSYEQYF
cdr3_nt: TGTGCCAGCAGCTTAGCCTCCCCTCCCCGCTCCTACGAGCAGTACTTC

clone_size: .
j_call: TRBJ2-1
d_call: TRBD2
v_call: TRBV7-6
cdr3_aa: CASSLALSGGGNEQFF
cdr3_nt: TGTGCCAGCAGCTTAGCCCTTAGCGGGGGAGGTAATGAGCAGTTCTTC

clone_size: .
j_call: TRBJ2-1
d_call: .
v_call: TRBV5-1
cdr3_aa: CASSLATRSNYNEQFF
cdr3_nt: TGCGCCAGCAGCTTGGCTACTAGGTCTAATTACAATGAGCAGTTCTTC

clone_size: once
j_call: TRBJ2-3
d_call: .
v_call: TRBV28
cdr3_aa: CASSSPGGVASDTQYF
cdr3_nt: TGTGCCAGCAGTTCCCCCGGGGGAGTGGCCTCAGATACGCAGTATTTT

clone_size: .
j_call: TRBJ2-3
d_call: TRBD2
v_call: TRBV29-1
cdr3_aa: CSAGLAGGPSTDTQYF
cdr3_nt: TGCAGCGCCGGACTAGCGGGGGGTCCTAGCACAGATACGCAGTATTTT

clone_size: .
j_call: TRBJ1-3
d_call: TRBD1
v_call: TRBV15
cdr3_aa: CATSRDRDRAAGNTIYF
cdr3_nt: TGTGCCACCAGCAGAGATCGGGACAGGGCAGCAGGAAACACCATATATTTT

clone_size: .
j_call: TRBJ1-4
d_call: .
v_call: TRBV21-1
cdr3_aa: CASSRLQGANKKLFF
cdr3_nt: TGTGCCAGCAGCAGATTACAGGGGGCGAATAAAAAACTGTTTTTT

clone_size: .
j_call: TRBJ2-2
d_call: TRBD2
v_call: TRBV6-5
cdr3_aa: CASSGASGMAGELFF
cdr3_nt: TGTGCCAGCAGTGGCGCTAGCGGGATGGCGGGGGAGCTGTTTTTT

clone_size: .
j_call: TRBJ2-4
d_call: .
v_call: TRBV28
cdr3_aa: CACSSGQLAKNIQYF
cdr3_nt: TGTGCCTGCTCCTCTGGACAGCTAGCCAAAAACATTCAGTACTTC

clone_size: .
j_call: TRBJ2-1
d_call: TRBD2
v_call: TRBV5-1
cdr3_aa: CASSSYLAVSSYNEQFF
cdr3_nt: TGCGCCAGCAGCTCTTATCTAGCGGTGAGCTCCTACAATGAGCAGTTCTTC

clone_size: .
j_call: TRBJ2-2
d_call: .
v_call: TRBV4-1
cdr3_aa: CASSRKEATGELFF
cdr3_nt: TGCGCCAGCAGCCGTAAGGAGGCCACCGGGGAGCTGTTTTTT

clone_size: .
j_call: TRBJ2-7
d_call: TRBD1
v_call: TRBV11-3
cdr3_aa: CASSLNRGQDEQYF
cdr3_nt: TGTGCCAGCAGCTTAAACAGGGGGCAGGACGAGCAGTACTTC

clone_size: .
j_call: TRBJ2-1
d_call: .
v_call: TRBV7-3
cdr3_aa: CASSSNNEQFF
cdr3_nt: TGTGCCAGCAGCTCCAACAATGAGCAGTTCTTC

clone_size: .
j_call: TRBJ1-6
d_call: .
v_call: TRBV5-8
cdr3_aa: CASSLSGVGSSYNSPLHF
cdr3_nt: TGTGCCAGCAGCTTGTCCGGGGTTGGAAGCTCCTATAATTCACCCCTCCACTTT

clone_size: .
j_call: TRBJ2-3
d_call: TRBD1
v_call: TRBV29-1
cdr3_aa: CSVHARDRATDTQYF
cdr3_nt: TGCAGCGTTCATGCCCGGGACAGGGCTACAGATACGCAGTATTTT

clone_size: .
j_call: TRBJ1-2
d_call: .
v_call: TRBV9
cdr3_aa: CASSPGDTSYGYTF
cdr3_nt: TGTGCCAGCAGTCCAGGGGATACGAGCTATGGCTACACCTTC

clone_size: .
j_call: TRBJ2-1
d_call: TRBD2
v_call: TRBV6-4
cdr3_aa: CASRSGVNNEQFF
cdr3_nt: TGTGCCAGCAGAAGCGGGGTCAACAATGAGCAGTTCTTC

clone_size: .
j_call: TRBJ1-4
d_call: TRBD1
v_call: TRBV28
cdr3_aa: CASVKQGAGEKLFF
cdr3_nt: TGTGCCAGCGTAAAACAGGGGGCTGGTGAAAAACTGTTTTTT

clone_size: once
j_call: TRBJ2-2
d_call: .
v_call: TRBV7-3
cdr3_aa: CASSLTLEVTGELFF
cdr3_nt: TGTGCCAGCAGCCTAACATTGGAGGTCACCGGGGAGCTGTTTTTT

clone_size: .
j_call: TRBJ2-2
d_call: .
v_call: TRBV29-1
cdr3_aa: CSVGSRNTGELFF
cdr3_nt: TGCAGCGTTGGCTCCAGGAACACCGGGGAGCTGTTTTTT

clone_size: .
j_call: TRBJ1-1
d_call: .
v_call: TRBV30
cdr3_aa: CAWGNGGPTEAFF
cdr3_nt: TGTGCCTGGGGCAATGGGGGCCCCACTGAAGCTTTCTTT

clone_size: .
j_call: TRBJ1-4
d_call: TRBD1
v_call: TRBV19
cdr3_aa: CASSIGDRGRPTNEKLFF
cdr3_nt: TGTGCCAGTAGTATAGGAGACAGGGGGAGGCCAACTAATGAAAAACTGTTTTTT

clone_size: .
j_call: TRBJ2-3
d_call: .
v_call: TRBV4-1
cdr3_aa: CASSQDPGEAPDTQYF
cdr3_nt: TGCGCCAGCAGCCAAGATCCGGGAGAGGCACCCGATACGCAGTATTTT

clone_size: .
j_call: TRBJ1-3
d_call: TRBD1
v_call: TRBV16
cdr3_aa: CASSQRTGGSGNTIYF
cdr3_nt: TGTGCCAGCAGCCAGAGGACAGGGGGCTCTGGAAACACCATATATTTT

clone_size: .
j_call: TRBJ2-1
d_call: TRBD2
v_call: TRBV28
cdr3_aa: CASSLELAGAGEQFF
cdr3_nt: TGTGCCAGCAGTTTAGAACTAGCGGGAGCTGGTGAGCAGTTCTTC

clone_size: .
j_call: TRBJ2-6
d_call: .
v_call: TRBV15
cdr3_aa: CATEVPGANVLTF
cdr3_nt: TGTGCCACCGAGGTCCCTGGGGCCAACGTCCTGACTTTC

clone_size: once
j_call: TRBJ2-2
d_call: .
v_call: TRBV2
cdr3_aa: CASGLKNTGELFF
cdr3_nt: TGTGCCAGCGGACTAAAGAACACCGGGGAGCTGTTTTTT

clone_size: few
j_call: TRBJ2-3
d_call: TRBD2
v_call: TRBV5-4
cdr3_aa: CASSFAGGGRTDTQYF
cdr3_nt: TGTGCCAGCAGCTTCGCGGGAGGGGGAAGGACAGATACGCAGTATTTT

clone_size: .
j_call: TRBJ2-1
d_call: TRBD2
v_call: TRBV5-4
cdr3_aa: CASSSLLAGGGNEQFF
cdr3_nt: TGTGCCAGCAGCTCGCTGCTAGCGGGAGGGGGCAATGAGCAGTTCTTC

clone_size: .
j_call: TRBJ2-2
d_call: TRBD2
v_call: TRBV19
cdr3_aa: CASRPLAGGLGGELFF
cdr3_nt: TGTGCCAGTAGACCACTTGCGGGGGGGCTTGGCGGGGAGCTGTTTTTT

clone_size: .
j_call: TRBJ2-3
d_call: TRBD2
v_call: TRBV12-5
cdr3_aa: CASGLVGYSGGPLSTDTQYF
cdr3_nt: TGTGCTAGTGGTTTGGTAGGGTATAGCGGGGGACCTCTGAGCACAGATACGCAGTATTTT